This T cell receptor (beta chain) is drawn from a study of T cell responses to AZD1222 COVID-19 vaccine. Comment on this clone: Its antigen is unidentified.

Only in-frame clones appear in the TCRdb table, and some are missing; sequencing was by immunoSEQ multiplex PCR. Among over 50,000 clones listed, around 80% were seen once. Study findings and constraints: Unmutated regions of variants are reportedly targeted by nearly half of spike-specific TCRs. Repertoire collection took place solely once the T cell response had peaked. Females outnumbered males among donors, who were mostly white British; clonal diversity was possibly underestimated. CD4 TCRs linked to vaccination spanned spike, dominating at 160-218 and 743-854.

This TCR was sampled from an adult who received the AZD1222 COVID-19 vaccine. The material was peripheral blood, obtained 28 days after the second AZD1222 dose.

The CDR3 region is CAISLTGSRYEQYF. The CDR3 DNA follows: TGTGCCATCAGCCTGACAGGGAGCCGCTACGAGCAGTACTTC. The chain employs TRBV10-3 and TRBJ2-7; 7 bases fit TRBD1. V shed 6 bases, J shed 3 bases, and the junction held 8 bases outside the gene matches. This CDR3 region has 14 residues. Germline lookup yields CDR1 ENHRY and CDR2 SYGVKD.